These 5 T cell receptor beta chains were sequenced from one sample in a study of blood T cell repertoires in COVID-19. TCRdb's copy holds only in-frame clones and misses some; the assay was immunoSEQ multiplex PCR. Among about 340,000 clones listed, about 90% were seen once. The sequenced sample consisted of peripheral blood. The receptors were sampled from a woman in her 70s with COVID-19, enrolled during active disease.

The V gene is TRBV10-1, the J gene TRBJ2-3, with D perhaps matching TRBD2 (5 bases). Germline CDR1 reads WNHNN; CDR2 reads SYGVQD (reference sequence). V lost 5 bases and J lost 5, with 11 bases in between. The CDR3 consists of 13 residues. The CDR3 region is CASSHGDRDTQYF. The CDR3 nucleotides read TGCGCCAGCAGTCACGGGGATCGAGATACGCAGTATTTT.

This clone was seen just once. The chain links TRBV28 to TRBJ2-7; maybe TRBD2 (6 bases). The CDR3 loop spans 14 amino acids. Trimming took off 6 bases at V and 1 base at J, with 13 bases between the two ends. Germline-derived CDR1 and CDR2 are MDHEN and SYDVKM. The CDR3 protein is CASRLPGVSYEQYF. The CDR3, as DNA: TGTGCCAGCAGGCTGCCGGGGGTTTCCTACGAGCAGTACTTC.

The DNA of the CDR3 is TGTGCCAGCAGCTCTCAGCCCGGGACAGGGCCCTCCAACTATGGCTACACCTTC. This codes for CASSSQPGTGPSNYGYTF. This rearrangement joins TRBV7-2 to TRBJ1-2; 9 bases are a match to TRBD1. This CDR3 is 18 amino acids long. Germline V CDR1 and CDR2: SGHTA, FQGNSA. V gave up 4 bases and J gave up 2 bases; unmatched junction bases: 14.

The gene calls are TRBV10-3 and TRBJ1-1; weak D call: TRBD1 (5 bases). The CDR3 is 14 residues long. V gave up 4 bases and J gave up 0 bases, with 9 bases separating them. Germline CDR1 ENHRY, CDR2 SYGVKD. This chain's CDR3 is CAISGAGMNTEAFF. The CDR3 DNA reads TGTGCCATCAGTGGGGCAGGGATGAACACTGAAGCTTTCTTT.

The J gene is TRBJ2-7, the V gene TRBV14; tentative D call: TRBD1 (5 bases). Trimming removed 2 bases from V and 6 bases from J, with 8 bases in between. The CDR3 spans 12 residues. Looked up from germline, CDR1 is SGHDN and CDR2 is FVKESK. CDR3: CASSQSQGEQYF. The DNA for the CDR3 is TGTGCCAGCAGCCAATCCCAGGGCGAGCAGTACTTC.